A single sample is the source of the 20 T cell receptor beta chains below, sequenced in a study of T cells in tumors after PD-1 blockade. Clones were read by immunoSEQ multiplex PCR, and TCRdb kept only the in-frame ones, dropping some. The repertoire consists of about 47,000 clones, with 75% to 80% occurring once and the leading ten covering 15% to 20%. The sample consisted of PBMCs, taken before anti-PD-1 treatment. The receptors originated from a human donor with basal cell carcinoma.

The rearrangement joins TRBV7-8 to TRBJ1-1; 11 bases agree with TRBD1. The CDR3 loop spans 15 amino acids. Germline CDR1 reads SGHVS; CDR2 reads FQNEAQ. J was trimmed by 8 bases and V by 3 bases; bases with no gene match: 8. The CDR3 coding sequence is TGTGCCAGCAGCTTGTTTGGACAGGGGGCATCGGAAGCTTTCTTT. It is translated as CASSLFGQGASEAFF.

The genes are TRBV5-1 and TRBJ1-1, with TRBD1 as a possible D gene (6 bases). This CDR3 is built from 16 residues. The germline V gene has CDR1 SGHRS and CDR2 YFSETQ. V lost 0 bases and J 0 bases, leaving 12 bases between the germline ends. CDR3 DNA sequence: TGCGCCAGCAGCTTGGACCCAACAGGGATGAACACTGAAGCTTTCTTT. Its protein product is CASSLDPTGMNTEAFF.

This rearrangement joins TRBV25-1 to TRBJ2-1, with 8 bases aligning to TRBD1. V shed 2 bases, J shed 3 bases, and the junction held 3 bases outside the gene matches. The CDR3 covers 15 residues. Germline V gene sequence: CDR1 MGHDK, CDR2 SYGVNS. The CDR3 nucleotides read TGTGCCAGCAGTGAACCAGGGGGCGTCTACAATGAGCAGTTCTTC. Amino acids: CASSEPGGVYNEQFF.

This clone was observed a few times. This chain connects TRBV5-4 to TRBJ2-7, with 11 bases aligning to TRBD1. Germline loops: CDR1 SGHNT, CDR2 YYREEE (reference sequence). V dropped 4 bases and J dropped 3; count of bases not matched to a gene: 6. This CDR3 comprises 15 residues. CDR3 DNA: TGTGCCAGCAGCCCGCGGGACAGGGGGAACTACGAGCAGTACTTC. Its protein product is CASSPRDRGNYEQYF.

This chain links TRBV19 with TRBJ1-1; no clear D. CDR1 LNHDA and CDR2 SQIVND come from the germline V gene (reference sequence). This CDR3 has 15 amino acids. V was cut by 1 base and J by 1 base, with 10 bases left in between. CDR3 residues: CASSIAGPANTEAFF. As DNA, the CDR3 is TGTGCCAGTAGTATAGCAGGACCCGCGAACACTGAAGCTTTCTTT.

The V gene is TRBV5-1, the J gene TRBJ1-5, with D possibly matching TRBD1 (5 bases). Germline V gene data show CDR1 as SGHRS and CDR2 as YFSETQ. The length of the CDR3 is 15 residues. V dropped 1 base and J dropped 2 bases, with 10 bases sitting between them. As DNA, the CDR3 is TGCGCCAGCAGCTTGCTTGGGGGGGGCAATCAGCCCCAGCATTTT. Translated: CASSLLGGGNQPQHF.

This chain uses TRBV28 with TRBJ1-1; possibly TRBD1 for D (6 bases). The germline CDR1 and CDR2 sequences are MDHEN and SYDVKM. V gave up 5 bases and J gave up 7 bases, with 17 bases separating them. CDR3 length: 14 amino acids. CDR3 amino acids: CASSQRWGRVEAFF. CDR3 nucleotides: TGTGCCAGCAGTCAAAGGTGGGGGCGCGTTGAAGCTTTCTTT. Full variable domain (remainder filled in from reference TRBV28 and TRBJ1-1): DVKVTQSSRYLVKRTGEKVFLECVQDMDHENMFWYRQDPGLGLRLIYFSYDVKMKEKGDIPEGYSVSREKKERFSLILESASTNQTSMYLCASSQRWGRVEAFFGQGTRLTVV.

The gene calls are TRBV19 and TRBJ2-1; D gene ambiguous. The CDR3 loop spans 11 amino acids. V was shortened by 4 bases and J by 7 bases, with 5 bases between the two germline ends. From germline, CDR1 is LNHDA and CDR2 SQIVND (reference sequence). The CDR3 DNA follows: TGTGCCAGTAGTAACGGGAATGAGCAGTTCTTC. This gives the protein CASSNGNEQFF.

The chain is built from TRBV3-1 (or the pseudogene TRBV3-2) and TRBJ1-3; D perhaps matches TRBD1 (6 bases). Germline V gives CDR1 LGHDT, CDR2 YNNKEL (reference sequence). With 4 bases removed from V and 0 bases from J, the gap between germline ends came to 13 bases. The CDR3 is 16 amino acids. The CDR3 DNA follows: TGTGCCAGCAGCCCCCGATGGACAGTCTCTGGAAACACCATATATTTT. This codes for CASSPRWTVSGNTIYF.

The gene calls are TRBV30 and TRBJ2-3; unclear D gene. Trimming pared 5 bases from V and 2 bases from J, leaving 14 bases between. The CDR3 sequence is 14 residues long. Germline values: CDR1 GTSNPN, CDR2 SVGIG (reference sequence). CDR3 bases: TGTGCCTGGGGGTCGGGTTATGACACAGATACGCAGTATTTT. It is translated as CAWGSGYDTDTQYF.

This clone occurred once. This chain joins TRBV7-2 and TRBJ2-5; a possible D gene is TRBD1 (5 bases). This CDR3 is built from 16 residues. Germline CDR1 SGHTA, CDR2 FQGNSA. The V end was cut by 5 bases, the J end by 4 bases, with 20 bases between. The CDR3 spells CASSQGARLGLETQYF. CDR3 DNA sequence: TGTGCCAGCAGCCAAGGGGCACGTTTGGGTTTAGAGACCCAGTACTTC.

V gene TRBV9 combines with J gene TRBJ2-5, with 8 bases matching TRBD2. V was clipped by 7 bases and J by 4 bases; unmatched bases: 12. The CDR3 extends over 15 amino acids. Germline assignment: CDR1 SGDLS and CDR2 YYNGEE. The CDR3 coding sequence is TGTGCCAGCGGCGGGGGGTCGGGAGGGAGAGAGACCCAGTACTTC. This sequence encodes CASGGGSGGRETQYF. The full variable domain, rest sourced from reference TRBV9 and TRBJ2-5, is DSGVTQTPKHLITATGQRVTLRCSPRSGDLSVYWYQQSLDQGLQFLIQYYNGEERAKGNILERFSAQQFPDLHSELNLSSLELGDSALYFCASGGGSGGRETQYFGPGTRLLVL.

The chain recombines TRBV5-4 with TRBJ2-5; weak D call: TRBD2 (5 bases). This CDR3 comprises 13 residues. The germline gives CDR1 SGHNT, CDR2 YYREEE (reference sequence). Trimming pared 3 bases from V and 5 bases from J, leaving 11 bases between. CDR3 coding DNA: TGTGCCAGCAGCTCAGGAGGTATGGAGACCCAGTACTTC. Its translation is CASSSGGMETQYF.

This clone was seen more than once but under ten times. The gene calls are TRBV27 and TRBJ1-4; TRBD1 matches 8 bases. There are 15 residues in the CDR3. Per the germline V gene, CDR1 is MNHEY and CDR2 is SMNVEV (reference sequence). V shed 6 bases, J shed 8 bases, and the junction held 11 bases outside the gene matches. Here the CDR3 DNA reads TGTGCCAGCAGCCACTCCACAGGGGGACAGGAAAAACTGTTTTTT. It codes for CASSHSTGGQEKLFF.

CDR3 in amino acids: CSVESGNTIYF. Here the CDR3 DNA reads TGCAGCGTTGAGTCTGGAAACACCATATATTTT. This chain uses TRBV29-1 with TRBJ1-3; D uncertain. Looked up from germline, CDR1 is SQVTM and CDR2 is ANQGSEA. V lost 3 bases, J lost 1 base, and 1 base lay in between. This CDR3 comprises 11 residues.

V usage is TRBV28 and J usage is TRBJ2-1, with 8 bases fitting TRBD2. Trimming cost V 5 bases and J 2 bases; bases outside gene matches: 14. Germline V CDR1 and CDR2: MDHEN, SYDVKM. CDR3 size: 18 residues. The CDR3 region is CASSMTGGPAPPYNEQFF. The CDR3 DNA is TGTGCCAGCAGTATGACGGGAGGGCCAGCCCCCCCCTACAATGAGCAGTTCTTC.

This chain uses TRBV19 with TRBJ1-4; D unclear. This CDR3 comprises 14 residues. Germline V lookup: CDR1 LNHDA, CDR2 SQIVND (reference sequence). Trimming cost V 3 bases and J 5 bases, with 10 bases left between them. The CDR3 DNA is TGTGCCAGTAGTATGGCCAGCCGGAATGAAAAACTGTTTTTT. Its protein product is CASSMASRNEKLFF.

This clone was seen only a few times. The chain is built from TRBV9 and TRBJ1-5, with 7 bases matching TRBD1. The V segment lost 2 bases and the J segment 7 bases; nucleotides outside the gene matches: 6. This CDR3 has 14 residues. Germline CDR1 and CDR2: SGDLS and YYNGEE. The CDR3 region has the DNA TGTGCCAGCAGCGTCCACACAGGGGTACAGCCCCAGCATTTT. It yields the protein CASSVHTGVQPQHF.

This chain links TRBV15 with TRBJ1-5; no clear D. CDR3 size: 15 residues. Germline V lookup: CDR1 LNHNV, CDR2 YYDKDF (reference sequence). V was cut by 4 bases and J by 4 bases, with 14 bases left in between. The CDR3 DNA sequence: TGTGCCACCAGCAAAGAGGATCCCCGGAATCAGCCCCAGCATTTT. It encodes CATSKEDPRNQPQHF.

CDR3 coding DNA: TGTGCCTGGCAGACTAGCGGGTTTTACAATGAGCAGTTCTTC. This translates into CAWQTSGFYNEQFF. The rearrangement joins TRBV30 to TRBJ2-1; 10 bases agree with TRBD2. Losses at the gene ends were 5 bases for V and 4 bases for J; bases not matched to a gene: 5. Germline V gene sequence: CDR1 GTSNPN, CDR2 SVGIG (reference sequence). The CDR3 is 14 residues long.